The present T cell receptor (beta chain) was sequenced within a study of OX40 agonist ivuxolimab in advanced cancers. Overall study context: Patients were about 83% male with ages roughly 20 to 90, mean about 65.

Cycle 7 day 1, cycle 4 day 1, and baseline were the timepoints at which blood was sampled. The germline gives CDR1 SGHRS, CDR2 YFSETQ. The CDR3 is 11 residues long. Trimming removed 6 bases from V and 12 bases from J; junction bases left unmatched: 8. Sequenced by immunoSEQ multiplex PCR; TCRdb stores in-frame clones only, minus some. This sample has roughly 21,000 clones, with around 87% found just once. The sequence derives from an adult with an advanced solid tumor such as melanoma, head and neck, liver or kidney cancer. The rearrangement uses TRBV5-1 and TRBJ1-1; TRBD1 matches 7 bases. The material was CD4+ or CD8+ T cells sorted from blood, obtained in a trial of the OX40 agonist ivuxolimab. Here the CDR3 reads CASTTGTESFF. The DNA of the CDR3 is TGCGCCAGCACCACAGGGACAGAGTCTTTCTTT.